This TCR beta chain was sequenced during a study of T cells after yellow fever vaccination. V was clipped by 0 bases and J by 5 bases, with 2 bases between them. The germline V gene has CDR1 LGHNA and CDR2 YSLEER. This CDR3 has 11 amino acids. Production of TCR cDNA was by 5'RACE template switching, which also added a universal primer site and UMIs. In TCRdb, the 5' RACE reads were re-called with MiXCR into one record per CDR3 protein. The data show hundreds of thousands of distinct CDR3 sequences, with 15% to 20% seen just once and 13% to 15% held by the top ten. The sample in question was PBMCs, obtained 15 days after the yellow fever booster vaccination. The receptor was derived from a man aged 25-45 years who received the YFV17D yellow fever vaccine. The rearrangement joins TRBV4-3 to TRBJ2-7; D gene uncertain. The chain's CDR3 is CASSQDDEQYF. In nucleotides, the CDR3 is TGCGCCAGCAGCCAAGATGACGAGCAGTACTTC.